This T cell receptor beta chain was sequenced in a study of PD-1 blockade in classical Hodgkin lymphoma. Study conclusions and caveats: Baseline diversity resembling that of newly diagnosed patients was seen in complete responders. TCR diversity rose significantly by C4D1 in CD4+ but not CD8+ cells.

This clone appeared a single time. Its target is not known. Documented time point: cycle 4 day 1 (C4D1), after 6 weeks of nivolumab. Each patient's relapse followed autologous stem cell transplantation, and brentuximab vedotin exposure varied. Sequenced by immunoSEQ multiplex PCR; TCRdb stores in-frame clones only, minus some. Of almost 95,000 clones detected, 83% appear once; the ten largest clones hold 17%. The sequence was collected from a human donor with classical Hodgkin lymphoma. Here the sequenced sample was peripheral blood mononuclear cells (PBMCs), taken before the fourth cycle of nivolumab.

In DNA, the CDR3 is TGTGCCAGCAGCCCGGCGGGACAGGGGCTACCCTACGAGCAGTACTTC. It translates to CASSPAGQGLPYEQYF. The rearrangement joins TRBV9 to TRBJ2-7, with TRBD1 matching over 10 bases. V gave up 4 bases and J gave up 2 bases; unmatched junction bases: 9. The CDR3 is 16 amino acids. Germline V gene data show CDR1 as SGDLS and CDR2 as YYNGEE.